This entry lists 5 T cell receptor beta chains sequenced from one sample in a study of blood T cell repertoires in COVID-19 (dated by TCRdb to 2018 to 2020). The library was prepared using the immunoSEQ multiplex PCR assay. Held by TCRdb, this immuneACCESS table contains in-frame sequences only and omits some clones. Under half of the omission traces to an unresolved V gene where checked; the cause of the rest is unknown. Present in this sample are 390,000 or so clones, roughly 88% of which were seen just once. About 1.5% of the sample comes from the top ten. The sequenced sample was peripheral blood. The receptors originated from a woman younger than 45 with active or convalescent COVID-19.

The chain employs TRBV15 and TRBJ1-2; TRBD1 might be the D (6 bases). The CDR3 totals 15 residues. Trimming removed 6 bases from V and 5 bases from J, with 19 bases in between. Looked up from germline, CDR1 is LNHNV and CDR2 is YYDKDF (reference sequence). The CDR3 protein is CATRGGGQATYGYTF. The CDR3 DNA is TGTGCCACCAGAGGGGGTGGGCAGGCAACTTATGGCTACACCTTC.

This chain links TRBV18 with TRBJ2-2, with D hard to call. The germline CDR1 and CDR2 sequences are KGHSH and LQKENI. The CDR3 runs 15 residues. V lost 4 bases, J lost 3 bases, and 12 bases lay in between. The CDR3 sequence: CASSQITADTGELFF. CDR3 nucleotides: TGTGCCAGCTCACAGATTACGGCGGACACCGGGGAGCTGTTTTTT.

This clone turned up a few times. The V and J genes are TRBV30 and TRBJ1-4; possibly TRBD1 for D (5 bases). This CDR3 region has 12 residues. V was trimmed by 3 bases and J by 8 bases, leaving 10 bases between them. Germline loops: CDR1 GTSNPN, CDR2 SVGIG (reference sequence). Here the CDR3 reads CAWRQEGEKLFF. CDR3 bases: TGTGCCTGGAGACAGGAGGGGGAAAAACTGTTTTTT.

There are a few counts of this clone. The chain recombines TRBV12-3 or TRBV12-4 with TRBJ1-6, with TRBD1 matching 7 bases. Trimming removed 7 bases from V and 11 bases from J; junction bases left unmatched: 5. This CDR3 contains 12 residues. CDR3 in DNA: TGTGCCAGCAACAGACAGGGTACACCCCTCCACTTT. Translation gives CASNRQGTPLHF.

In DNA, the CDR3 is TGCGCCAGCAGCCAAGATCCTACAGCCGAAGGCCATGGCTACACCTTC. As protein: CASSQDPTAEGHGYTF. The chain combines TRBV4-1 with TRBJ1-2; D remains ambiguous. The CDR3 spans 16 residues. The V end lost 0 bases, the J end lost 6 bases, and 17 bases lay between the germline ends. Germline lookup yields CDR1 MGHRA and CDR2 YSYEKL.